The clone carrying this T cell receptor beta chain was counted a few times. Its target is unknown. The data are from a study of vaccination and CD4 T cells after COVID-19. The CDR3 spans 13 residues. V lost 3 bases and J lost 6; bases outside the gene matches: 3. Germline V gene data show CDR1 as MNHNS and CDR2 as SASEGT. CD4+ T cells that had been cultured provided DNA sequenced with the Oncomine TCR Beta short-read assay. It was cultured CD4+ T cells from which genomic DNA was extracted. TCRdb reprocessed the PCR reads with MiXCR, giving one entry per CDR3 protein. The data show 14,000 to 15,000 distinct CDR3 sequences, with around 44% seen just once and roughly 8.8% held by the top ten. Described treatment: approximately nine-day PBMC culture with coronavirus spike peptide pools or control peptides (ViraFEST assay).

What was sequenced was CD4+ T cells from blood, cultured in vitro. V is TRBV6-1 and J is TRBJ1-2; 8 bases are a match to TRBD1. This TCR derives from a human donor who had recovered from COVID-19. CDR3 DNA: TGTGCCAGCAGTGAGGACAGGGTACATGGCTACACCTTC. Protein sequence: CASSEDRVHGYTF.